Shown below are 30 T cell receptor beta chains from a single sample sequenced in a study of blood T cell repertoires in COVID-19. Generated by immunoSEQ multiplex PCR, the TCRdb table keeps only in-frame clones and is missing some. The sample includes 100,000 to 150,000 clones, about 85% of them seen just once. The source material was peripheral blood. The source of these receptors is a woman aged 80 or older with acute or convalescent COVID-19.

This chain joins TRBV27 and TRBJ1-2; D not certain. The CDR3 extends over 13 amino acids. Germline V lookup: CDR1 MNHEY, CDR2 SMNVEV (reference sequence). The V and J ends lost 6 bases and 6 bases respectively, with 14 bases between them. CDR3 in amino acids: CASSGRSSNGYTF. The DNA of the CDR3 is TGTGCCAGCAGCGGTCGGAGTTCAAATGGCTACACCTTC.

The sample holds one count of this clone. The CDR3 protein is CASSDDRGAYNEQFF. The CDR3 nucleotides are TGTGCCAGCAGTGACGACAGGGGGGCGTACAATGAGCAGTTCTTC. The genes are TRBV2 and TRBJ2-1; TRBD1 aligns across 9 bases. The J segment lost 4 bases and the V segment lost 3 bases, leaving 4 bases of the junction unmatched. Germline CDR1 and CDR2: SNHLY and FYNNEI. The CDR3 has 15 residues.

The chain recombines TRBV11-2 with TRBJ2-1, with 7 bases matching TRBD1. This CDR3 is 12 amino acids long. The V gene's germline CDR1 is SGHAT and CDR2 FQNNGV. V lost 6 bases to trimming and J lost 8 bases; unmatched junction nucleotides: 4. CDR3 region: CASRDTGDEQFF. The CDR3 coding sequence is TGTGCCAGCAGGGATACAGGGGATGAGCAGTTCTTC.

This clone was seen a few times. This chain joins TRBV7-2 and TRBJ2-2, with D hard to call. With 0 bases removed from V and 5 bases from J, the gap between germline ends came to 10 bases. The CDR3 sequence is 15 residues long. CDR1 is SGHTA and CDR2 is FQGNSA in the germline V gene. For the CDR3, the DNA is TGTGCCAGCAGCTTAGCGGCGGTCCGGACCGGGGAGCTGTTTTTT. It encodes CASSLAAVRTGELFF.

The chain couples TRBV6-5 to TRBJ1-6; maybe TRBD1 (6 bases). The germline V gene encodes CDR1 MNHEY and CDR2 SVGAGI. The CDR3 loop spans 15 amino acids. Trimming pared 4 bases from V and 6 bases from J, leaving 13 bases between. Here the CDR3 reads CASSLKGHINSPLHF. The CDR3, as DNA: TGTGCCAGCAGTTTGAAGGGACATATTAATTCACCCCTCCACTTT.

This chain joins TRBV19 and TRBJ1-6, with D uncertain. The germline V gene has CDR1 LNHDA and CDR2 SQIVND (reference sequence). The CDR3 is 15 amino acids. Trimming left V 2 bases short and J 5 bases short, with 10 bases between. CDR3: CASSISQINNSPLHF. CDR3 in DNA: TGTGCCAGTAGTATATCGCAGATTAATAATTCACCCCTCCACTTT.

This clone was counted a single time. The chain employs TRBV11-1 and TRBJ1-2; D is unclear. The CDR3 extends over 13 amino acids. Germline loops: CDR1 SGHAT, CDR2 FQDESV (reference sequence). The germline V and J ends were trimmed by 2 bases and 9 bases, with 13 bases remaining between them. CDR3 in amino acids: CASSLRDDVRYTF. The CDR3, as DNA: TGTGCCAGCAGCTTACGCGATGATGTACGCTACACCTTC. Full variable domain (outside the CDR3, taken from reference TRBV11-1 and TRBJ1-2): EAEVAQSPRYKITEKSQAVAFWCDPISGHATLYWYRQILGQGPELLVQFQDESVVDDSQLPKDRFSAERLKGVDSTLKIQPAELGDSAMYLCASSLRDDVRYTFGSGTRLTVV.

V and J are TRBV6-1 and TRBJ1-2, with D tentatively TRBD1 (5 bases). Germline-derived CDR1 and CDR2 are MNHNS and SASEGT. The CDR3 is 13 residues long. The V end was cut by 3 bases, the J end by 4 bases, with 9 bases between. CDR3 in amino acids: CASSEQGVYGYTF. In DNA, the CDR3 is TGTGCCAGCAGTGAGCAGGGCGTCTATGGCTACACCTTC.

This chain links TRBV19 with TRBJ1-1; 8 bases fit TRBD1. The V gene end was trimmed by 5 bases and the J gene end by 5 bases; junction bases not matched to a gene: 19. The V gene's germline CDR1 is LNHDA and CDR2 SQIVND (reference sequence). This CDR3 has 18 residues. The CDR3 reads CASSHRVTGAFQGTEAFF. The CDR3 DNA reads TGTGCCAGTAGTCATAGGGTGACAGGGGCCTTCCAGGGGACTGAAGCTTTCTTT.

The chain links TRBV9 to TRBJ2-6; perhaps TRBD2 as D (6 bases). The V gene lost 4 bases and the J gene lost 0 bases, with 17 bases spanning the gap. Looked up from germline, CDR1 is SGDLS and CDR2 is YYNGEE. The CDR3 covers 18 residues. CDR3 coding DNA: TGTGCCAGCAGCCCGGGAGCCACCCTTTCCTCTGGGGCCAACGTCCTGACTTTC. Encoded protein: CASSPGATLSSGANVLTF.

The chain couples TRBV3-1 (or the pseudogene TRBV3-2) to TRBJ1-5; D is unclear. Germline values: CDR1 LGHDT, CDR2 YNNKEL (reference sequence). This CDR3 has 14 amino acids. V lost 2 bases and J lost 7, with 12 bases in between. The CDR3 loop reads CASSQSGSRQPQHF. CDR3 nucleotide sequence: TGTGCCAGCAGCCAAAGCGGGTCAAGGCAGCCCCAGCATTTT.

The CDR3 region is CASSQGGRSEAFF. The CDR3 DNA reads as TGTGCCAGCAGCCAAGGAGGGCGGAGTGAAGCTTTCTTT. The chain joins TRBV3-1 (or the pseudogene TRBV3-2) to TRBJ1-1; no definite D call. CDR1 and CDR2 from the germline V gene are LGHDT and YNNKEL (reference sequence). V lost 1 base and J 7 bases, leaving 10 bases between the germline ends. This CDR3 has 13 residues.

The rearrangement links TRBV12-5 to TRBJ1-6; 9 positions match TRBD1. Germline V gene lookup returns CDR1 LGHNT and CDR2 FRNRAP. Trimming removed 9 bases from V and 10 bases from J; junction bases left unmatched: 13. This CDR3 is built from 15 residues. DNA for the CDR3: TGTGCTAGCTCGACGGGACAGGGAATCGGATCACCCCTCCACTTT. Translation gives CASSTGQGIGSPLHF. The whole variable domain, filled in from reference TRBV12-5 and TRBJ1-6, reads DARVTQTPRHKVTEMGQEVTMRCQPILGHNTVFWYRQTMMQGLELLAYFRNRAPLDDSGMPKDRFSAEMPDATLATLKIQPSEPRDSAVYFCASSTGQGIGSPLHFGNGTRLTVT.

CDR3 nucleotide sequence: TGTGCCAGCAGTTACGGGCAGTCGAATGAAAAACTGTTTTTT. This sequence encodes CASSYGQSNEKLFF. This chain joins TRBV6-5 and TRBJ1-4, with D unclear. V was pared by 2 bases and J by 5 bases, with 9 bases between. CDR3 length: 14 residues. Germline assignment: CDR1 MNHEY and CDR2 SVGAGI.

The gene calls are TRBV5-1 and TRBJ2-1, with TRBD2 identical over 10 bases. The CDR3 is made up of 16 amino acids. CDR1 is SGHRS, CDR2 YFSETQ, per germline. After removal of 5 bases from V and 1 base from J, the junction contained 6 bases not matched to a gene. CDR3 in DNA: TGCGCCAGCAGTCTGCCGGGACTAGCGTCCTACAATGAGCAGTTCTTC. Protein product: CASSLPGLASYNEQFF.

The V and J genes are TRBV18 and TRBJ1-1; weak D call: TRBD1 (5 bases). The CDR3 covers 13 residues. The germline V and J ends were trimmed by 4 bases and 10 bases, with 16 bases remaining between them. CDR1 and CDR2 (germline): KGHSH, LQKENI. The CDR3 region is CASSLSDSARAFF. CDR3 bases: TGTGCCAGCTCACTCTCCGACAGCGCCCGAGCTTTCTTT.

This rearrangement joins TRBV9 to TRBJ2-3; 7 nucleotides line up with TRBD2. Trimming removed 1 base from V and 4 bases from J; junction bases left unmatched: 6. This CDR3 contains 15 residues. Germline CDR1 is SGDLS and CDR2 is YYNGEE. The CDR3 loop is CASSVTGGNADTQYF. The CDR3 DNA reads as TGTGCCAGCAGCGTAACGGGGGGAAACGCAGATACGCAGTATTTT.

This clone has just one count. The chain employs TRBV5-6 and TRBJ1-2; no firm D call. Trimming shortened V by 9 bases and J by 2 bases, and 26 bases separated the two germline ends. Germline CDR1 reads SGHDT; CDR2 reads YYEEEE. CDR3 size: 17 residues. The CDR3 protein is CATSSHGGFLYNYGYTF. As DNA, the CDR3 is TGTGCCACAAGCTCACACGGAGGGTTCCTCTACAACTATGGCTACACCTTC.

This clone was seen more than once but under ten times. This chain links TRBV2 with TRBJ2-7; TRBD1 is a possible D gene (6 bases). The CDR3 is made up of 14 amino acids. Germline CDR1 and CDR2: SNHLY and FYNNEI. The ends were cut back, 6 bases at V and 6 bases at J, with 18 bases in the middle. CDR3: CASREQGMRAEQYF. DNA for the CDR3: TGTGCCAGCAGGGAACAGGGAATGCGTGCCGAGCAGTACTTC.

V gene TRBV2 combines with J gene TRBJ1-1; D perhaps matches TRBD1 (6 bases). This CDR3 spans 12 amino acids. V shed 11 bases and J shed 0 bases, with 10 bases lying between them. Germline V CDR1 and CDR2: SNHLY, FYNNEI. The CDR3 is CAGGQLNTEAFF. The CDR3 bases are TGTGCCGGAGGACAGTTGAACACTGAAGCTTTCTTT.

V gene TRBV19 combines with J gene TRBJ1-1, with 9 bases fitting TRBD1. Unmatched junction bases numbered 7, after V lost 8 bases and J lost 6 bases. The CDR3 sequence is 13 residues long. Germline-derived CDR1 and CDR2 are LNHDA and SQIVND (reference sequence). DNA for the CDR3: TGTGCCAGTGGTCCGGACAGGGGCGCTGAAGCTTTCTTT. It is translated as CASGPDRGAEAFF.

Comments on this clone: The sample holds other DNA sequences that translate to the same CDR3. J is TRBJ2-2 and V is TRBV7-9, with 7 nucleotides matching TRBD1. The CDR3 totals 14 residues. The J segment lost 8 bases and the V segment lost 3 bases, leaving 6 bases of the junction unmatched. The V gene's germline CDR1 is SEHNR and CDR2 FQNEAQ (reference sequence). The CDR3 sequence is CASSLGQTTGELFF. CDR3 nucleotide sequence: TGTGCCAGCAGCTTGGGACAGACCACTGGGGAGCTGTTTTTT. The complete variable domain, with remaining parts taken from reference TRBV7-9 and TRBJ2-2, reads DTGVSQNPRHKITKRGQNVTFRCDPISEHNRLYWYRQTLGQGPEFLTYFQNEAQLEKSRLLSDRFSAERPKGSFSTLEIQRTEQGDSAMYLCASSLGQTTGELFFGEGSRLTVL.

V usage is TRBV3-1 (or the pseudogene TRBV3-2) and J usage is TRBJ2-5, with TRBD1 as a possible D gene (5 bases). From germline, CDR1 is LGHDT and CDR2 YNNKEL (reference sequence). This CDR3 region has 15 residues. Deletions cut 1 base from V and 2 bases from J, with 11 bases between. The CDR3 region is CASSQGWGEQETQYF. CDR3 nucleotide sequence: TGTGCCAGCAGCCAAGGATGGGGCGAACAAGAGACCCAGTACTTC.

This chain links TRBV5-1 with TRBJ2-7, with D tentatively TRBD1 (5 bases). Deletions cut 0 bases from V and 7 bases from J, with 8 bases between. The CDR3 runs 12 residues. Germline lookup yields CDR1 SGHRS and CDR2 YFSETQ. CDR3 loop: CASSLDRREQYF. The CDR3 DNA sequence: TGCGCCAGCAGCTTGGACAGGCGGGAGCAGTACTTC.

The gene calls are TRBV24-1 and TRBJ2-3; TRBD1 matches at 8 bases. The CDR3 runs to 16 residues. Germline V gene lookup returns CDR1 KGHDR and CDR2 SFDVKD. V lost 4 bases, J lost 0 bases, and 5 bases stayed unmatched. The CDR3 region is CATSEPQGASTDTQYF. CDR3 in DNA: TGTGCCACCAGTGAGCCCCAGGGGGCAAGCACAGATACGCAGTATTTT.

The genes are TRBV27 and TRBJ1-1, with D hard to call. CDR1 is MNHEY and CDR2 is SMNVEV in the germline V gene (reference sequence). This CDR3 has 14 residues. V was pared by 4 bases and J by 4 bases, with 13 bases between. In DNA, the CDR3 is TGTGCCAGCAGTTCCGGATCTTCAGGCACTGAAGCTTTCTTT. It is translated as CASSSGSSGTEAFF.

This rearrangement joins TRBV28 to TRBJ2-1, with TRBD2 as a possible D gene (6 bases). Germline V gene lookup returns CDR1 MDHEN and CDR2 SYDVKM. The V end lost 3 bases, the J end lost 2 bases, and 11 bases lay between the germline ends. This CDR3 is built from 15 residues. The CDR3 sequence: CASSFAGPAYNEQFF. For the CDR3, the DNA is TGTGCCAGCAGTTTCGCGGGGCCGGCCTACAATGAGCAGTTCTTC. Full variable domain (rest looked up from reference TRBV28 and TRBJ2-1): DVKVTQSSRYLVKRTGEKVFLECVQDMDHENMFWYRQDPGLGLRLIYFSYDVKMKEKGDIPEGYSVSREKKERFSLILESASTNQTSMYLCASSFAGPAYNEQFFGPGTRLTVL.

This sequence joins TRBV7-9 and TRBJ1-3; D is unclear. The germline V and J ends were trimmed by 4 bases and 1 base, with 8 bases remaining between them. Per the germline V gene, CDR1 is SEHNR and CDR2 is FQNEAQ (reference sequence). The CDR3 is made up of 14 amino acids. The CDR3 region has the DNA TGTGCCAGCAGCTCTAGTGGGTCTGGAAACACCATATATTTT. Its translation: CASSSSGSGNTIYF.

The V gene is TRBV4-2, the J gene TRBJ1-5; 7 bases line up with TRBD1. Per germline, CDR1 LGHNA and CDR2 YNFKEQ. The J segment lost 2 bases and the V segment lost 4 bases, leaving 2 bases of the junction unmatched. The CDR3 is 14 amino acids. The CDR3 DNA reads TGTGCCAGCAGCCGAACAGGGGGCAATCAGCCCCAGCATTTT. It codes for CASSRTGGNQPQHF.

The chain links TRBV11-2 to TRBJ1-2; the D is unclear. The CDR3 is made up of 15 amino acids. Trimming pared 0 bases from V and 3 bases from J, leaving 11 bases between. Germline-derived CDR1 and CDR2 are SGHAT and FQNNGV. The CDR3 protein is CASSLDRYSHYGYTF. As DNA, the CDR3 is TGTGCCAGCAGCTTAGATCGTTACAGCCACTATGGCTACACCTTC. Using reference TRBV11-2 and TRBJ1-2 for the parts outside the CDR3, the full variable domain is EAGVAQSPRYKIIEKRQSVAFWCNPISGHATLYWYQQILGQGPKLLIQFQNNGVVDDSQLPKDRFSAERLKGVDSTLKIQPAKLEDSAVYLCASSLDRYSHYGYTFGSGTRLTVV.